Detailed here is one T cell receptor beta chain. Its antigen remains unidentified. Base qualities were left out, and no much larger clone turns up one base away. Libraries came from the immunoSEQ multiplex PCR assay. TCRdb holds this immuneACCESS table with in-frame rearrangements only. Some clones are missing; in checked studies, unresolved V genes explain under half, and the rest has no known cause. The sample table records about 89,000 clones; around 94% of these occur just once. The top ten hold more than 1.5% of the sample. This entry comes from a study of T cell changes during pregnancy in multiple sclerosis (dated by TCRdb to between 2018 and 2021). Context from the whole study: The study examined how the T cell repertoire changed over the course of pregnancy in women with multiple sclerosis.

V is cut by 4 bases and J by 7 bases, and the space between the germline ends is 10 bases. From the germline V gene (reference sequence), CDR1 is SEHNR and CDR2 is FQNEAQ. Taken from cysteine to phenylalanine, the CDR3 has 12 residues. CDR3 DNA only is kept here, 36 bases in frame from base 1. The receptor's source is a female donor in good health, enrolled as a control in a pregnancy study. The chain links TRBV7-9 with TRBJ1-2; a tentative D call is TRBD1 (6 bases match). The specimen was peripheral blood, collected after pregnancy. The DNA sequence is given as TGTGCCAGCAGCTCCCGGGACACTGGCTACACCTTC. Its amino acids are CASSSRDTGYTF.